The present T cell receptor beta chain was sequenced within a study of blood T cell repertoires in COVID-19. Overall study: Samples came from the United States, Italy and Spain, spanning acute and convalescent COVID-19. The cDNA or gDNA used as material had been derived from T cells, B-cell-depleted T cells, or PBMCs.

The CDR3 is made up of 11 amino acids. Germline V lookup: CDR1 MDHEN, CDR2 SYDVKM. V dropped 5 bases and J dropped 11 bases, with 10 bases sitting between them. Original processing methods: Estimated nucleated cell counts came from reference gene primer amplification. Sequencing was performed with immunoSEQ multiplex PCR; in TCRdb, only in-frame clones are kept and a portion is missing. The DNA gave D and trimming, while V, J and clone size come from that table. This table holds 200,000 to 250,000 clones, 82% found once. The J gene is TRBJ1-5, the V gene TRBV28; weak D call: TRBD1 (6 bases). The receptor was derived from an elderly woman with acute or convalescent COVID-19. Sequencing input: peripheral blood. Written as DNA, the CDR3 is TGTGCCAGCAGTGCGACAGGCACCCAGCATTTT. Translated: CASSATGTQHF.